This TCR beta chain was documented in a study of blood T cells in healthy people across ages. The CDR3 length is 14 residues. Germline V gives CDR1 LGHNA, CDR2 YSLEER. V was trimmed by 0 bases and J by 4 bases, leaving 9 bases between them. PCR was performed a second time for about 6 to 11 cycles using a sample-barcoded 5' primer and a J-beta primer mix. Through a template-switch adaptor with 12 random nucleotides, each cDNA molecule received a tag. Via MiXCR, TCRdb re-called the 5' RACE reads, giving one row per CDR3 protein. Among 1,500,000 or so distinct CDR3 sequences listed, roughly 60% were seen once.

The clonotype was recovered from a man aged 18-30 years in good health. The sample taken for sequencing was blood. This rearrangement joins TRBV4-3 to TRBJ2-5; possible D gene TRBD2, 6 bases. The CDR3 loop reads CASSQDSGGETQYF. CDR3 nucleotides: TGCGCCAGCAGCCAAGATTCCGGGGGAGAGACCCAGTACTTC.